These T cell receptor beta chains were read from a single sample in a study of blood T cells in healthy people across ages. TCRdb passed the 5' RACE reads through MiXCR, listing each CDR3 protein once. The sample records hundreds of thousands of distinct CDR3 sequences, 40% to 45% being singletons. Sequenced sample: blood. These receptor sequences come from an elderly man in good health. CDR3s include the opening cysteine and the closing phenylalanine or tryptophan. The order of the fields is D gene, clone size, CDR3 length, V gene, J gene, CDR3 DNA, CDR3 protein. A D gene is named only where the DNA matches it firmly. The size of a clone is reported for some rows only, either as once, few or many, or as a class for expanded clones.

D: .
size: .
length: 14
V: TRBV20-1
J: TRBJ2-2
DNA: TGCAGTGCTAGAGATCCAGCAAACTTCGGGGAGCTGTTTTTT
CDR3: CSARDPANFGELFF

D: .
size: few
length: 12
V: TRBV15
J: TRBJ2-5
DNA: TGTGCCACCAGCAGGGGGGCAGAGACCCAGTACTTC
CDR3: CATSRGAETQYF

D: TRBD1
size: few
length: 17
V: TRBV11-2
J: TRBJ2-1
DNA: TGTGCCAGCAGCTTAGAAAGACAGGGCAGTTCGTTCAATGAGCAGTTCTTC
CDR3: CASSLERQGSSFNEQFF

D: .
size: few
length: 15
V: TRBV5-1
J: TRBJ2-3
DNA: TGCGCCAGCAGCTCCAAGGAGGAAGTGACGGATACGCAGTATTTT
CDR3: CASSSKEEVTDTQYF

D: .
size: few
length: 15
V: TRBV28
J: TRBJ2-7
DNA: TGTGCCAGCAGTTTTCCGGATAGCGGTCCCTACGAGCAGTACTTC
CDR3: CASSFPDSGPYEQYF

D: TRBD2
size: few
length: 19
V: TRBV7-9
J: TRBJ2-1
DNA: TGTGCCAGCAGCTTCCACGGAACTTTGAGCGGGAGAAGTTACAATGAGCAGTTCTTC
CDR3: CASSFHGTLSGRSYNEQFF

D: TRBD1
size: .
length: 16
V: TRBV28
J: TRBJ2-5
DNA: TGTGCCAGCAGTCCCCGGACAGGACCTTCCTACAATGAGCAGTACTTC
CDR3: CASSPRTGPSYNEQYF

D: .
size: few
length: 14
V: TRBV20-1
J: TRBJ2-1
DNA: TGCAGTGCCGCCAGCGACTACTATGGAAATGAGCAGTTCTTC
CDR3: CSAASDYYGNEQFF

D: .
size: .
length: 16
V: TRBV20-1
J: TRBJ2-1
DNA: TGCAGTGCAGTAGCAAACAGGGGAGGGGTTTACAATGAGCAGTTCTTC
CDR3: CSAVANRGGVYNEQFF

D: .
size: many
length: 15
V: TRBV29-1
J: TRBJ1-4
DNA: TGCAGCGTGAGGGATGGCAGGGGCCCTAATGAAAAACTGTTTTTT
CDR3: CSVRDGRGPNEKLFF

D: .
size: .
length: 15
V: TRBV30
J: TRBJ2-1
DNA: TGTGCCTGGAGTAGAGGGGGGGGTGGCCTCAATGAGCAGTTCTTC
CDR3: CAWSRGGGGLNEQFF

D: TRBD2
size: .
length: 18
V: TRBV18
J: TRBJ2-3
DNA: TGTGCCAGCTCGACGCCTTTTTCCGCGGGGGGGCATCCAGATACGCAGTATTTT
CDR3: CASSTPFSAGGHPDTQYF

D: TRBD2
size: .
length: 15
V: TRBV9
J: TRBJ2-1
DNA: TGTGCCAGCAGCGTGGGGACTAGCGGGATAAATGAGCAGTTCTTC
CDR3: CASSVGTSGINEQFF

D: .
size: many
length: 16
V: TRBV20-1
J: TRBJ2-1
DNA: TGCAGTGCTAGAGGGAGGAGGAAGGGCGCCTACAATGAGCAGTTCTTC
CDR3: CSARGRRKGAYNEQFF

D: TRBD1
size: few
length: 14
V: TRBV5-1
J: TRBJ2-7
DNA: TGCGCCAGCAACCCGACAGGGTACTCCTACGAGCAGTACTTC
CDR3: CASNPTGYSYEQYF

D: TRBD2
size: many
length: 15
V: TRBV20-1
J: TRBJ2-2
DNA: TGCAGTGCCCCCCCGGCTAGCGGATTAACCGGGGAGCTGTTTTTT
CDR3: CSAPPASGLTGELFF

D: .
size: .
length: 15
V: TRBV12-3/TRBV12-4
J: TRBJ2-7
DNA: TGTGCCAGCAGTTCCGCCGGGACACACACCTACGAGCAGTACTTC
CDR3: CASSSAGTHTYEQYF

D: .
size: many
length: 14
V: TRBV27
J: TRBJ2-7
DNA: TGTGCCAGCAGCCAGGACGCCCATGGGGACGAGCAGTACTTC
CDR3: CASSQDAHGDEQYF

D: TRBD1
size: .
length: 17
V: TRBV5-1
J: TRBJ2-1
DNA: TGCGCCAGCAGCTCGAAACAGGGGTCCTTCTCCTACAATGAGCAGTTCTTC
CDR3: CASSSKQGSFSYNEQFF

D: .
size: .
length: 12
V: TRBV10-3
J: TRBJ2-2
DNA: TGTGCCATCAGTGTCTACACCGGGGAGCTGTTTTTT
CDR3: CAISVYTGELFF

D: .
size: many
length: 11
V: TRBV29-1
J: TRBJ2-7
DNA: TGCAGCGTTGAGGAGACCTACGAGCAGTACTTC
CDR3: CSVEETYEQYF

D: .
size: .
length: 15
V: TRBV21-1
J: TRBJ1-4
DNA: TGTGCCAGCAGCAAAATCGACAGGGGGAGGGAAAAACTGTTTTTT
CDR3: CASSKIDRGREKLFF

D: TRBD2
size: few
length: 14
V: TRBV6-5
J: TRBJ2-7
DNA: TGTGCCACCCGGAGGGCGGGAGAAAACTACGAGCAGTACTTC
CDR3: CATRRAGENYEQYF

D: .
size: .
length: 14
V: TRBV18
J: TRBJ1-1
DNA: TGTGCCAGCTCAACGTCTGGGGGGGACACTGAAGCTTTCTTT
CDR3: CASSTSGGDTEAFF

D: .
size: few
length: 12
V: TRBV20-1
J: TRBJ2-1
DNA: TGCAGTGCTAGGGGGGGGGCCAATGAGCAGTTCTTC
CDR3: CSARGGANEQFF

D: TRBD2
size: .
length: 15
V: TRBV12-3/TRBV12-4
J: TRBJ2-1
DNA: TGTGCCGGCAGTCTTAGCGGGGGGGGTTTAATTGAGCAGTTCTTC
CDR3: CAGSLSGGGLIEQFF

D: TRBD2
size: many
length: 18
V: TRBV29-1
J: TRBJ2-3
DNA: TGCAGCGCGAAACAGGGGAGACTAGCGGGAGTGGGCACAGATACGCAGTATTTT
CDR3: CSAKQGRLAGVGTDTQYF

D: .
size: .
length: 14
V: TRBV11-1
J: TRBJ2-5
DNA: TGTGCCAGCAGCTTAGAAATTGCGGGAGAGACCCAGTACTTC
CDR3: CASSLEIAGETQYF

D: .
size: .
length: 16
V: TRBV4-3
J: TRBJ1-2
DNA: TGCGCTAGCAGCCAAGACGGAGGTTCGACCCTCTATGGCTACACCTTC
CDR3: CASSQDGGSTLYGYTF

D: TRBD2
size: .
length: 13
V: TRBV6-2/TRBV6-3
J: TRBJ2-3
DNA: TGTGCCGGACGGAGCGGGAGTCAAGATACGCAGTATTTT
CDR3: CAGRSGSQDTQYF

D: .
size: .
length: 14
V: TRBV5-5
J: TRBJ1-2
DNA: TGTGCCAGTAGCTTGGGGCACAGTCAGTCTGGCTGCACCTTC
CDR3: CASSLGHSQSGCTF

D: TRBD2
size: many
length: 15
V: TRBV7-2
J: TRBJ2-7
DNA: TGTGCCAGCAGCCCCGAAACGGGGGGGCCCTACGAGCAGTACTTC
CDR3: CASSPETGGPYEQYF

D: .
size: few
length: 17
V: TRBV5-1
J: TRBJ1-1
DNA: TGCGCCAGCAGCTTGGGTCTGTGGACAGAATTGAACACTGAAGCTTTCTTT
CDR3: CASSLGLWTELNTEAFF

D: .
size: few
length: 15
V: TRBV24-1
J: TRBJ2-5
DNA: TGTGCCACCAGTGATCCAGATGGACCAAAAGAGACCCAGTACTTC
CDR3: CATSDPDGPKETQYF

D: .
size: few
length: 15
V: TRBV5-4
J: TRBJ2-5
DNA: TGTGCCAGCAGCTTGGAAAACGGACGCGGAGAGACCCAGTACTTC
CDR3: CASSLENGRGETQYF

D: .
size: .
length: 17
V: TRBV4-1
J: TRBJ2-3
DNA: TGCGCCAGCAGCCGTCTCCAACTTTCCCCTTTCACAGATACGCAGTATTTT
CDR3: CASSRLQLSPFTDTQYF

D: .
size: .
length: 11
V: TRBV12-3/TRBV12-4
J: TRBJ2-7
DNA: TGTGCCAGCAGTCGTTTCAATGAGCAGTACTTC
CDR3: CASSRFNEQYF

D: TRBD2
size: .
length: 15
V: TRBV24-1
J: TRBJ2-7
DNA: TGTGCCACCAGTGACCCGGGACTAGCGGCCAAGGAGCAGTACTTC
CDR3: CATSDPGLAAKEQYF

D: .
size: few
length: 15
V: TRBV20-1
J: TRBJ2-3
DNA: TGCAGTGCCAAGGGGGACACCAGCTTTGGGGATACGCAGTATTTT
CDR3: CSAKGDTSFGDTQYF

D: .
size: few
length: 14
V: TRBV20-1
J: TRBJ2-3
DNA: TGCAGTGCTAGGTCGGGGCTACCCTCGGATACGCAGTATTTT
CDR3: CSARSGLPSDTQYF

D: TRBD2
size: .
length: 16
V: TRBV5-1
J: TRBJ2-3
DNA: TGCGCCAGCAGCTTGGAGGGACTAGCAGGCACAGATATGCAGTATTTT
CDR3: CASSLEGLAGTDMQYF

D: .
size: .
length: 13
V: TRBV6-4
J: TRBJ1-4
DNA: TGTGCCGGCAGTGACTCGATACTGGGAAAACTGTTTTTT
CDR3: CAGSDSILGKLFF

D: TRBD1
size: many
length: 16
V: TRBV7-2
J: TRBJ2-7
DNA: TGTGCCAGCAGCTTAGGACGGACAGGGCTCTCCTACGAGCAGTACTTC
CDR3: CASSLGRTGLSYEQYF

D: TRBD2
size: few
length: 15
V: TRBV6-2/TRBV6-3
J: TRBJ2-5
DNA: TGTGCCAGCAGTTACGTCGGGGGGGCCTCAGAGACCCAGTACTTC
CDR3: CASSYVGGASETQYF

D: .
size: many
length: 14
V: TRBV5-1
J: TRBJ1-5
DNA: TGTGCCAGCAGTTTGGGGGGCCGTAATCAGCCCCAGCATTTT
CDR3: CASSLGGRNQPQHF

D: TRBD1
size: .
length: 15
V: TRBV6-5
J: TRBJ2-1
DNA: TGTGCCAGCATCCAAGGACAGGGGGCGCGGGATGAGCAGTTCTTC
CDR3: CASIQGQGARDEQFF

D: TRBD2
size: few
length: 18
V: TRBV7-6
J: TRBJ2-3
DNA: TGTGCCAGCAGCCCTCGACGAAGGACTAGCGGGGGGTGGGATACGCAGTATTTT
CDR3: CASSPRRRTSGGWDTQYF

D: TRBD1
size: .
length: 15
V: TRBV20-1
J: TRBJ1-6
DNA: TGCAGTGCTACCAGGACAGGGGATAATAATTCACCCCTCCACTTT
CDR3: CSATRTGDNNSPLHF

D: TRBD1
size: .
length: 15
V: TRBV5-4
J: TRBJ2-3
DNA: TGTGCCAGCAGCTTGGGCAGGGGGTCAGTAGATACGCAGTATTTT
CDR3: CASSLGRGSVDTQYF

D: TRBD2
size: few
length: 14
V: TRBV7-2
J: TRBJ2-1
DNA: TGTGCCAGCAGCTTATCAGCGGGAGGGATTGAGCAGTTCTTC
CDR3: CASSLSAGGIEQFF

D: TRBD1
size: few
length: 15
V: TRBV20-1
J: TRBJ2-5
DNA: TGCAGTGCTAGAGATACAGGGGTATCCCAAGAGACCCAGTACTTC
CDR3: CSARDTGVSQETQYF

D: TRBD1
size: once
length: 15
V: TRBV4-2
J: TRBJ1-6
DNA: TGTGCCAGCAGCCAAGCGCCAGGGGGAAATTCACCCCTCCACTTT
CDR3: CASSQAPGGNSPLHF

D: .
size: .
length: 17
V: TRBV6-2/TRBV6-3
J: TRBJ2-3
DNA: TGTGCCAGCAGCTCTCTTGGGACAACCTCGAGCACAGATACGCAGTATTTT
CDR3: CASSSLGTTSSTDTQYF